These 29 T cell receptor beta chains share one sample of origin, sequenced in a study of OX40 agonist ivuxolimab in advanced cancers. TCRdb keeps only in-frame clones here, not all; method: immunoSEQ multiplex PCR. This sample has roughly 61,000 clones, with about 86% found just once. This specimen was CD4+ or CD8+ T cells sorted from blood, taken in a trial of the OX40 agonist ivuxolimab. The receptors were sampled from an adult with an advanced solid tumor such as melanoma, head and neck, liver or kidney cancer.

This clone was picked up a small number of times. The chain couples TRBV4-2 to TRBJ2-7; 8 bases match TRBD2. Losses at the gene ends were 3 bases for V and 3 bases for J; bases not matched to a gene: 1. Germline V gene lookup returns CDR1 LGHNA and CDR2 YNFKEQ. The CDR3 is made up of 13 amino acids. The CDR3: CASSQGLDYEQYF. Here the CDR3 DNA reads TGTGCCAGCAGCCAGGGACTAGACTACGAGCAGTACTTC.

The V and J genes are TRBV19 and TRBJ2-5; 13 bases fit TRBD2. Trimming took 5 bases from V and 2 from J; bases not matched to a gene: 11. The CDR3 loop spans 18 amino acids. Germline V CDR1 and CDR2: LNHDA, SQIVND (reference sequence). CDR3 sequence reads: CASSHRLAGGVNQETQYF. The CDR3 DNA is TGTGCCAGTAGTCACCGACTAGCGGGAGGCGTAAATCAAGAGACCCAGTACTTC.

The chain uses TRBV19 and TRBJ2-7; D call uncertain. The CDR3 sequence is 12 residues long. Trimming shortened V by 2 bases and J by 6 bases, and 8 bases separated the two germline ends. In germline, CDR1 is LNHDA, CDR2 SQIVND (reference sequence). The CDR3 sequence: CASSIWGSEQYF. The CDR3 DNA reads as TGTGCCAGTAGTATATGGGGTAGCGAGCAGTACTTC.

The rearrangement joins TRBV6-6 to TRBJ1-5; D is perhaps TRBD1 (6 bases). Germline V gives CDR1 MNHNY, CDR2 SVGAGI (reference sequence). V lost 8 bases, J lost 7 bases, and 12 bases lay in between. This CDR3 region has 12 residues. The CDR3 protein is CASCGGDQPQHF. The CDR3 nucleotides read TGTGCCAGCTGCGGGGGCGACCAGCCCCAGCATTTT.

This clone was seen more than once but under ten times. The rearrangement links TRBV10-1 to TRBJ1-5; the D gene is possibly TRBD1 (5 bases). The CDR3 totals 13 residues. CDR1 and CDR2 (germline): WNHNN, SYGVQD (reference sequence). V was cut by 3 bases and J by 6 bases, with 9 bases left in between. In DNA, the CDR3 is TGCGCCAGCAGTGACAGGGAGGGTCAGCCCCAGCATTTT. Amino acid sequence: CASSDREGQPQHF.

This clone was recorded a few times. The chain links TRBV29-1 to TRBJ2-2; D gene unclear. Germline loops: CDR1 SQVTM, CDR2 ANQGSEA. The CDR3 has 16 amino acids. V lost 0 bases and J 0 bases, leaving 11 bases between the germline ends. The CDR3 reads CSVEDLTDANTGELFF. Here the CDR3 DNA reads TGCAGCGTTGAAGATCTTACTGACGCGAACACCGGGGAGCTGTTTTTT.

The chain carries TRBV5-1 and TRBJ1-1, with D tentatively TRBD1 (6 bases). V was trimmed by 5 bases and J by 0 bases, leaving 11 bases between them. The germline V gene encodes CDR1 SGHRS and CDR2 YFSETQ. The CDR3 spans 14 residues. CDR3: CASRNTGMNTEAFF. In DNA form, the CDR3 reads TGCGCCAGCAGAAATACAGGGATGAACACTGAAGCTTTCTTT.

Remarks on this clone: At one boundary the junction diverges from the germline segment, which might be a read error. The rearrangement uses TRBV7-2 and TRBJ2-3; weak D call: TRBD1 (5 bases). This CDR3 comprises 14 residues. CDR1 SGHTA and CDR2 FQGNSA come from the germline V gene. The CDR3 protein is CASSLAGFTDTQYF. The CDR3, as DNA: TGTGCCAGCAGTTTAGCAGGGTTCACAGATACGCAGTATTTT.

This sequence joins TRBV19 and TRBJ1-3; D might be TRBD1 (6 bases). Looked up from germline, CDR1 is LNHDA and CDR2 is SQIVND (reference sequence). The CDR3 runs to 10 residues. The V end lost 8 bases, the J end lost 7 bases, and 6 bases lay between the germline ends. CDR3 bases: TGTGCCAGTCAGGGGAACACCATATATTTT. Its translation: CASQGNTIYF.

The gene calls are TRBV11-2 and TRBJ1-1; unclear D gene. The CDR3 has 13 amino acids. V was trimmed by 5 bases and J by 0 bases, leaving 7 bases between them. Per the germline V gene, CDR1 is SGHAT and CDR2 is FQNNGV. CDR3 DNA sequence: TGTGCCAGCAGCCCCCAAGTGAACACTGAAGCTTTCTTT. This encodes CASSPQVNTEAFF.

The chain has TRBV30 and TRBJ1-3; D not certain. Germline V lookup: CDR1 GTSNPN, CDR2 SVGIG (reference sequence). The CDR3 is made up of 15 amino acids. Trimming left V 3 bases short and J 1 base short, with 13 bases between. CDR3 sequence (DNA): TGTGCCTGGAGCTCCAAGGGTGCTTCTGGAAACACCATATATTTT. Its protein is CAWSSKGASGNTIYF.

V usage is TRBV11-3 and J usage is TRBJ2-3; the match to TRBD1 covers 7 bases. Germline-derived CDR1 and CDR2 are SGHNT and YENEEA. The CDR3 covers 15 residues. V gave up 5 bases and J gave up 2 bases; unmatched junction bases: 7. The CDR3 nucleotides are TGTGCCAGCAGCCGAGGGACAGTAGTCACAGATACGCAGTATTTT. It specifies CASSRGTVVTDTQYF.

The V call is TRBV5-6, the J call TRBJ2-5; a possible D gene is TRBD2 (5 bases). The CDR3 has 14 residues. The ends were cut back, 4 bases at V and 5 bases at J, with 15 bases in the middle. Germline V gene data show CDR1 as SGHDT and CDR2 as YYEEEE. The CDR3 protein is CASSPLDSVETQYF. CDR3 nucleotide sequence: TGTGCCAGCAGCCCCCTGGACTCCGTGGAGACCCAGTACTTC.

The rearrangement joins TRBV4-3 to TRBJ2-2, with 12 positions matching TRBD2. CDR1 is LGHNA and CDR2 is YSLEER in the germline V gene. V trimming: 0 bases; J trimming: 4 bases; junction bases outside the gene matches: 6. There are 18 residues in the CDR3. The CDR3 region has the DNA TGCGCCAGCAGCCAAGAAGCGACTAGCGGGAGCGGCACCGGGGAGCTGTTTTTT. Its translation is CASSQEATSGSGTGELFF.

In this sample, this clone turned up a few times. V and J are TRBV2 and TRBJ1-2, with unresolved D. The CDR3 extends over 11 amino acids. Trimming pared 6 bases from V and 7 bases from J, leaving 9 bases between. Per the germline V gene, CDR1 is SNHLY and CDR2 is FYNNEI. The CDR3 DNA is TGTGCCAGCAGGGTGGAGGGTGGCTACACCTTC. Translating it yields CASRVEGGYTF.

The CDR3 is CASSLGGGGQNSPLHF. The CDR3 DNA reads TGTGCCAGCAGCTTGGGTGGGGGAGGCCAAAATTCACCCCTCCACTTT. The chain couples TRBV5-4 to TRBJ1-6; the D gene is possibly TRBD1 (5 bases). CDR3 size: 16 residues. Looked up from germline, CDR1 is SGHNT and CDR2 is YYREEE (reference sequence). Trimming shortened V by 0 bases and J by 7 bases, and 14 bases separated the two germline ends. The entire variable domain, with the rest obtained from reference TRBV5-4 and TRBJ1-6, is as follows: ETGVTQSPTHLIKTRGQQVTLRCSSQSGHNTVSWYQQALGQGPQFIFQYYREEENGRGNFPPRFSGLQFPNYSSELNVNALELDDSALYLCASSLGGGGQNSPLHFGNGTRLTVT.

The chain carries TRBV19 and TRBJ1-1; possible D gene TRBD1, 6 bases. Trimming stripped 6 bases from V and 0 bases from J, with 11 bases between. This CDR3 comprises 14 residues. Germline CDR1 is LNHDA and CDR2 is SQIVND (reference sequence). CDR3 DNA sequence: TGTGCCAGTAGGGACAGTGCCATGAACACTGAAGCTTTCTTT. Its translation is CASRDSAMNTEAFF.

This chain connects TRBV6-5 to TRBJ2-6; D unresolved. Trimming removed 2 bases from V and 1 base from J, with 6 bases in between. Germline loops: CDR1 MNHEY, CDR2 SVGAGI. The CDR3 runs 15 residues. Written as DNA, the CDR3 is TGTGCCAGCAGTTACGACCCTTCTGGGGCCAACGTCCTGACTTTC. This encodes CASSYDPSGANVLTF.

The chain couples TRBV29-1 to TRBJ2-3; 7 nucleotides align to TRBD1. The CDR3 spans 16 residues. Germline V gene lookup returns CDR1 SQVTM and CDR2 ANQGSEA. Trimming cost V 2 bases and J 2 bases; bases outside gene matches: 10. The CDR3 is CSVESWGRGTTDTQYF. The CDR3 DNA reads TGCAGCGTTGAAAGTTGGGGCAGGGGGACCACAGATACGCAGTATTTT.

V is TRBV28 and J is TRBJ1-1; perhaps TRBD1 as D (5 bases). The V end was cut by 7 bases, the J end by 3 bases, with 12 bases between. This CDR3 spans 13 amino acids. CDR1 MDHEN and CDR2 SYDVKM come from the germline V gene. The DNA for the CDR3 is TGTGCCAGCATCGCTCGGGGGGACACTGAAGCTTTCTTT. Its protein product is CASIARGDTEAFF.

The J gene is TRBJ1-2, the V gene TRBV11-2; D call uncertain. CDR3 length: 12 amino acids. Looked up from germline, CDR1 is SGHAT and CDR2 is FQNNGV. Trimming stripped 5 bases from V and 7 bases from J, with 11 bases between. The CDR3 is CASSQAVIGYTF. Written as DNA, the CDR3 is TGTGCCAGCAGCCAAGCGGTGATTGGCTACACCTTC.

This chain joins TRBV7-2 and TRBJ2-5, with D possibly being TRBD2 (6 bases). Germline V gives CDR1 SGHTA, CDR2 FQGNSA. The V end lost 2 bases, the J end lost 5 bases, and 12 bases lay between the germline ends. This CDR3 region has 14 residues. The CDR3 nucleotides read TGTGCCAGCAGCTTATTCGGGAGTGGGGAGACCCAGTACTTC. Amino acids: CASSLFGSGETQYF.

The chain couples TRBV7-2 to TRBJ1-4; possible D gene TRBD1, 6 bases. From germline, CDR1 is SGHTA and CDR2 FQGNSA. The CDR3 has 18 amino acids. V lost 3 bases, J lost 2 bases, and 19 bases lay in between. The CDR3 coding sequence is TGTGCCAGCAGCTTGCTAGCCAGGGGAAGGGCCACTAATGAAAAACTGTTTTTT. Protein product: CASSLLARGRATNEKLFF.

The chain has TRBV18 and TRBJ2-7; TRBD1 agrees at 11 bases. CDR1 is KGHSH, CDR2 LQKENI, per germline. Trimming removed 0 bases from V and 6 bases from J; junction bases left unmatched: 4. The CDR3 has 15 residues. The CDR3, as DNA: TGTGCCAGCTCACCACCATCCGGGACAGGGGGCGAGCAGTACTTC. Amino acid sequence: CASSPPSGTGGEQYF. Based on the CDR3 plus reference TRBV18 and TRBJ2-7, the full variable domain is NAGVMQNPRHLVRRRGQEARLRCSPMKGHSHVYWYRQLPEEGLKFMVYLQKENIIDESGMPKERFSAEFPKEGPSILRIQQVVRGDSAAYFCASSPPSGTGGEQYFGPGTRLTVT.

The genes are TRBV5-1 and TRBJ1-1; 8 positions agree with TRBD1. Germline V lookup: CDR1 SGHRS, CDR2 YFSETQ. With V trimmed by 0 bases and J by 1 base, 8 bases remained unmatched. This CDR3 has 17 amino acids. CDR3 loop: CASSLAGGRVGNTEAFF. CDR3 DNA sequence: TGCGCCAGCAGCTTGGCAGGGGGCAGAGTCGGGAACACTGAAGCTTTCTTT.

This clone was seen a handful of times. The chain combines TRBV10-3 with TRBJ2-5; tentative D call: TRBD2 (7 bases). The CDR3 consists of 15 residues. Germline CDR1 is ENHRY and CDR2 is SYGVKD. V lost 3 bases and J lost 5, with 16 bases in between. This CDR3 reads CAISDSPGGRETQYF. DNA of the CDR3: TGTGCCATCAGTGACTCTCCGGGGGGCAGGGAGACCCAGTACTTC.

This chain connects TRBV7-2 to TRBJ1-2; tentative D call: TRBD1 (5 bases). V lost 2 bases to trimming and J lost 4 bases, with 14 bases between them. Germline lookup yields CDR1 SGHTA and CDR2 FQGNSA. This CDR3 is 15 amino acids long. The CDR3 is CASSLSFGGGYGYTF. For the CDR3, the DNA is TGTGCCAGCAGCTTATCGTTCGGGGGGGGCTATGGCTACACCTTC.

The V and J genes are TRBV19 and TRBJ2-5; TRBD1 matches 8 bases. Germline V lookup: CDR1 LNHDA, CDR2 SQIVND (reference sequence). The CDR3 runs to 17 residues. Germline trimming cut 5 bases from V and 5 bases from J; bases unmatched to any gene: 16. In DNA form, the CDR3 reads TGTGCCAGTAGTGCAACTAAGCCGGGACAGGCTCGGGAGACCCAGTACTTC. Its translation is CASSATKPGQARETQYF.

V and J are TRBV25-1 and TRBJ1-1; D uncertain. V was cut by 5 bases and J by 0 bases, with 10 bases left in between. The CDR3 runs 14 residues. Looked up from germline, CDR1 is MGHDK and CDR2 is SYGVNS. The CDR3 DNA reads TGTGCCAGCAGTCCCGGTGGCTTGAACACTGAAGCTTTCTTT. Encoded protein: CASSPGGLNTEAFF.